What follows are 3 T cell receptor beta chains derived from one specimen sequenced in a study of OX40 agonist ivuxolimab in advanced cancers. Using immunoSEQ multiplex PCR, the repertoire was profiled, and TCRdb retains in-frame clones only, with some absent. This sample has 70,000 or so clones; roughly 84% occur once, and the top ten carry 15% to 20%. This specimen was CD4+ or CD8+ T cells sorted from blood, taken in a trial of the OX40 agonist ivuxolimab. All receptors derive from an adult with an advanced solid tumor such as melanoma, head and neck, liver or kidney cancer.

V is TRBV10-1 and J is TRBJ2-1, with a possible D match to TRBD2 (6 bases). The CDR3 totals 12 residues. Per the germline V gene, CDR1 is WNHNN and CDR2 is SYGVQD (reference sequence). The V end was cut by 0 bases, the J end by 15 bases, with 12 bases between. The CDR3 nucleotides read TGCGCCAGCAGTGAGTCGCGGGGACGCGCGTTCTTC. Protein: CASSESRGRAFF.

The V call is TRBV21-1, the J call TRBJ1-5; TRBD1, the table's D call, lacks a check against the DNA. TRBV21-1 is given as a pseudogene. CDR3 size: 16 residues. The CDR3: CASSKARQISNQPQHF. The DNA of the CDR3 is TGTGCCAGCAGCAAAGCGAGACAGATTAGCAATCAGCCCCAGCATTTT.

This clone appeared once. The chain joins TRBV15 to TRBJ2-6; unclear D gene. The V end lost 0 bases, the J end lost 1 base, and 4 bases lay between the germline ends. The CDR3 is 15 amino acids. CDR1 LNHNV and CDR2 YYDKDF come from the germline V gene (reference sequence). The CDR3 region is CATSREQSGANVLTF. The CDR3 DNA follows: TGTGCCACCAGCAGAGAGCAGTCTGGGGCCAACGTCCTGACTTTC.